This paragraph covers one T cell receptor beta chain sequence. This entry is derived from a study of blood T cell repertoires in COVID-19. The table came from immunoSEQ multiplex PCR; TCRdb's copy has only in-frame clones and leaves some out. The data contain under 200,000 clones, more than 65% of them singletons. The CDR3 totals 17 residues. V shed 0 bases and J shed 2 bases, with 12 bases lying between them. The germline V gene has CDR1 SGHRS and CDR2 YFSETQ. The sample taken for sequencing was PBMCs or T cells enriched from blood (not recorded which). The receptor comes from a woman between 40 and 55 years old with acute COVID-19. V usage is TRBV5-1 and J usage is TRBJ2-6; no firm D call. CDR3 sequence (DNA): TGCGCCAGCAGCTTGGGTTCCAGTCAACCTGGGGCCAACGTCCTGACTTTC. This codes for CASSLGSSQPGANVLTF.